Presented here are 25 T cell receptor beta chains from one specimen sequenced in a study of T-cell reconstitution after alpha-beta-depleted transplantation in children. Unique molecular identifiers featured in how the TCRbeta library was prepared. TCRdb processed the PCR reads anew with MiXCR; each CDR3 protein has one entry. The repertoire has about 500,000 distinct CDR3 sequences, approximately 32% of them found once; the top ten carry around 2.5%. This specimen consisted of PBMCs from the stem cell graft donor, obtained from the stem cell graft. The receptors shown here come from a human donor who donated a stem cell graft to a child with aplastic anemia.

This clonotype was seen more than once but under ten times. The rearrangement uses TRBV29-1 and TRBJ2-5, with a weak D call TRBD2 (6 bases). The germline V and J ends were trimmed by 7 bases and 1 base, with 10 bases remaining between them. The germline CDR1 and CDR2 sequences are SQVTM and ANQGSEA. CDR3 size: 12 residues. CDR3 in DNA: TGCAGCGGTGGGGGACTCCAAGAGACCCAGTACTTC. It codes for CSGGGLQETQYF.

V and J are TRBV18 and TRBJ1-5, with 7 bases fitting TRBD1. The junction had 7 bases not matched to a gene; V was cut back by 1 base and J by 7 bases. The germline CDR1 and CDR2 sequences are KGHSH and LQKENI. The CDR3 contains 15 residues. The CDR3 DNA is TGTGCCAGCTCACCACGGCAGGGGGAGGAACAGCCCCAGCATTTT. Encoded protein: CASSPRQGEEQPQHF. The variable domain in full, completed from reference TRBV18 and TRBJ1-5, reads NAGVMQNPRHLVRRRGQEARLRCSPMKGHSHVYWYRQLPEEGLKFMVYLQKENIIDESGMPKERFSAEFPKEGPSILRIQQVVRGDSAAYFCASSPRQGEEQPQHFGDGTRLSIL.

This chain links TRBV12-3 or TRBV12-4 with TRBJ2-1; maybe TRBD1 (6 bases). The V and J ends lost 3 bases and 9 bases respectively, with 12 bases between them. This CDR3 is built from 13 residues. The CDR3 loop reads CASSFVSTGEQFF. The CDR3 DNA sequence: TGTGCCAGCAGTTTTGTCTCGACAGGTGAGCAGTTCTTC.

The V gene is TRBV27, the J gene TRBJ2-3, with 10 bases aligning to TRBD2. The CDR3 has 17 amino acids. Losses at the gene ends were 6 bases for V and 3 bases for J; bases not matched to a gene: 12. Germline V gene lookup returns CDR1 MNHEY and CDR2 SMNVEV (reference sequence). The CDR3 coding sequence is TGTGCCAGCAGCGACAACCAACTAGCGGGAAGGACAGATACGCAGTATTTT. Translating it yields CASSDNQLAGRTDTQYF.

There are a few counts of this clonotype. The rearrangement links TRBV20-1 to TRBJ2-3; unclear D gene. V gave up 0 bases and J gave up 7 bases, with 8 bases separating them. This CDR3 spans 12 amino acids. Germline V gene sequence: CDR1 DFQATT, CDR2 SNEGSKA (reference sequence). CDR3 coding DNA: TGCAGTGCTAGAGATTCTATGAATACGCAGTATTTT. Protein sequence: CSARDSMNTQYF.

This clonotype was observed at least ten times. The chain has TRBV29-1 and TRBJ2-5; maybe TRBD1 (6 bases). The germline V gene encodes CDR1 SQVTM and CDR2 ANQGSEA. Trimming shortened V by 7 bases and J by 3 bases, and 9 bases separated the two germline ends. The CDR3 is 11 amino acids. The CDR3 is CSAGQKETQYF. The CDR3 DNA is TGCAGCGCTGGACAGAAAGAGACCCAGTACTTC.

This clonotype was seen only a few times. The rearrangement joins TRBV13 to TRBJ2-7; a weak D match, TRBD1 (6 bases). There are 13 residues in the CDR3. Looked up from germline, CDR1 is PRHDT and CDR2 is FYEKMQ (reference sequence). V shed 5 bases and J shed 3 bases, with 11 bases lying between them. CDR3 sequence: CASSHRGIYEQYV. Here the CDR3 DNA reads TGTGCCAGCAGCCATAGGGGGATCTACGAGCAGTACGTC.

The chain recombines TRBV6-8 with TRBJ1-5; D is unclear. Germline V lookup: CDR1 MNHGY, CDR2 SAAAGT. CDR3 size: 14 residues. V was trimmed by 10 bases and J by 6 bases, leaving 19 bases between them. CDR3 nucleotide sequence: TGTGCCACTCACATCGAAGTGAGTAGTCAGCCCCAGCATTTT. It specifies CATHIEVSSQPQHF.

V usage is TRBV6-2 or TRBV6-3 and J usage is TRBJ2-7, with D possibly being TRBD2 (6 bases). There are 15 residues in the CDR3. Germline values: CDR1 MNHEY, CDR2 SVGEGT. The germline V and J ends were trimmed by 7 bases and 0 bases, with 16 bases remaining between them. The DNA for the CDR3 is TGTGCCAGCACCCGGAGGGACTTTTTCTCCTACGAGCAGTACGTC. Protein product: CASTRRDFFSYEQYV.

The chain uses TRBV12-3 or TRBV12-4 and TRBJ1-2; TRBD1 matches at 8 bases. J gave up 7 bases and V 1 base, and 5 bases lay outside the gene matches. The CDR3 covers 14 residues. The CDR3 protein is CASSLGAGGFGYTF. Here the CDR3 DNA reads TGTGCCAGCAGTTTAGGGGCAGGGGGCTTTGGCTACACCTTC.

Here the CDR3 DNA reads TGTGCCAGCAGTTTATTGGGTAGGTCTAGCGATCGATACCTGGGCTACAATGAGCAGTTCTTC. Translated: CASSLLGRSSDRYLGYNEQFF. V is TRBV27 and J is TRBJ2-1; D is perhaps TRBD2 (6 bases). Trimming cost V 1 base and J 3 bases, with 28 bases left between them. This CDR3 comprises 21 residues. Germline lookup yields CDR1 MNHEY and CDR2 SMNVEV (reference sequence).

The chain joins TRBV30 to TRBJ1-1, with no clear D. Germline CDR1 GTSNPN, CDR2 SVGIG (reference sequence). Trimming removed 3 bases from V and 10 bases from J, with 15 bases in between. This CDR3 has 12 residues. This chain's CDR3 is CAWSLMGRGAFF. The CDR3 coding sequence is TGTGCCTGGAGCTTAATGGGCCGTGGAGCTTTCTTT.

This clonotype was counted once. The rearrangement joins TRBV12-3 or TRBV12-4 to TRBJ2-5; TRBD1 matches 9 bases. V shed 4 bases and J 3 bases; nucleotides not matched to a gene: 6. The CDR3 covers 15 residues. CDR3 residues: CASSYQGTGKETQYF. In DNA, the CDR3 is TGTGCCAGCAGTTACCAGGGGACAGGGAAAGAGACCCAGTACTTC.

This clonotype has only a few counts. The chain employs TRBV7-2 and TRBJ1-4, with no clear D. The V end was cut by 5 bases, the J end by 5 bases, with 15 bases between. The V gene's germline CDR1 is SGHTA and CDR2 FQGNSA. The CDR3 spans 15 residues. The CDR3 here is CASSPIRTANEKLFF. DNA of the CDR3: TGTGCCAGCAGCCCTATCAGGACTGCGAATGAAAAACTGTTTTTT.

The V gene is TRBV18, the J gene TRBJ1-1, with 8 bases identical to TRBD1. The CDR3 has 16 amino acids. J lost 0 bases, V lost 4 bases, and 7 bases had no gene match. Germline CDR1 KGHSH, CDR2 LQKENI. DNA for the CDR3: TGTGCCAGCTCACAAATGGACAGGGCCTTGAACACTGAAGCTTTCTTT. Translating gives CASSQMDRALNTEAFF. Variable domain in full (rest from reference TRBV18 and TRBJ1-1): NAGVMQNPRHLVRRRGQEARLRCSPMKGHSHVYWYRQLPEEGLKFMVYLQKENIIDESGMPKERFSAEFPKEGPSILRIQQVVRGDSAAYFCASSQMDRALNTEAFFGQGTRLTVV.

A few counts support this clonotype. The chain carries TRBV6-5 and TRBJ1-1, with D unresolved. Trimming cost V 8 bases and J 7 bases, with 11 bases left between them. Germline V lookup: CDR1 MNHEY, CDR2 SVGAGI. The CDR3 runs 11 residues. CDR3 region: CASGRGDEAFF. The CDR3 region has the DNA TGTGCCAGCGGGCGCGGGGATGAAGCTTTCTTT.

The sample holds a few counts of this clonotype. The chain's CDR3 is CSAGEVRRSNQPQHF. DNA for the CDR3: TGCAGTGCCGGAGAGGTCAGACGGAGCAATCAGCCCCAGCATTTT. This sequence joins TRBV20-1 and TRBJ1-5; D gene ambiguous. CDR3 length equals 15 residues. Looked up from germline, CDR1 is DFQATT and CDR2 is SNEGSKA (reference sequence). Trimming removed 6 bases from V and 1 base from J, with 16 bases in between.

The chain recombines TRBV20-1 with TRBJ1-6; D possibly corresponds to TRBD1 (5 bases). This CDR3 is 15 amino acids long. Per the germline V gene, CDR1 is DFQATT and CDR2 is SNEGSKA (reference sequence). The V end lost 0 bases, the J end lost 4 bases, and 10 bases lay between the germline ends. CDR3 region: CSARDRENYNSPLHF. DNA of the CDR3: TGCAGTGCTAGAGACAGGGAAAATTATAATTCACCCCTCCACTTT.

This chain links TRBV5-1 with TRBJ1-1; no reliable D call. This CDR3 has 15 amino acids. Trimming pared 0 bases from V and 3 bases from J, leaving 12 bases between. The germline CDR1 and CDR2 sequences are SGHRS and YFSETQ. The CDR3 coding sequence is TGCGCCAGCAGCTTGGCCGGTGTGAGGGACACTGAAGCTTTCTTT. It encodes CASSLAGVRDTEAFF.

This clonotype was observed a few times. The chain joins TRBV9 to TRBJ2-1; no clear D. The CDR3 has 13 residues. V lost 4 bases and J lost 6, with 11 bases in between. The V gene's germline CDR1 is SGDLS and CDR2 YYNGEE. CDR3 sequence: CASSSRELNEQFF. For the CDR3, the DNA is TGTGCCAGCAGCTCCCGAGAACTCAATGAGCAGTTCTTC.

The V and J genes are TRBV18 and TRBJ2-7, with 8 bases lining up with TRBD1. This CDR3 spans 15 amino acids. Germline loops: CDR1 KGHSH, CDR2 LQKENI. The J segment lost 5 bases and the V segment lost 5 bases, leaving 11 bases of the junction unmatched. The CDR3 reads CASSRGQGAIHEQYF. CDR3 DNA: TGTGCCAGCTCAAGAGGACAGGGCGCTATCCACGAGCAGTACTTC. The entire variable domain, with the rest obtained from reference TRBV18 and TRBJ2-7, is as follows: NAGVMQNPRHLVRRRGQEARLRCSPMKGHSHVYWYRQLPEEGLKFMVYLQKENIIDESGMPKERFSAEFPKEGPSILRIQQVVRGDSAAYFCASSRGQGAIHEQYFGPGTRLTVT.

The CDR3 region is CASSYERASTDTQYF. For the CDR3, the DNA is TGTGCCAGCAGTTACGAGCGGGCTAGCACAGATACGCAGTATTTT. The chain links TRBV6-2 or TRBV6-3 to TRBJ2-3; maybe TRBD2 (6 bases). The germline V and J ends were trimmed by 2 bases and 0 bases, with 9 bases remaining between them. Germline CDR1 reads MNHEY; CDR2 reads SVGEGT. This CDR3 has 15 amino acids.

Only a few counts were recorded for this clonotype. The chain carries TRBV29-1 and TRBJ1-2; D gene ambiguous. Germline V lookup: CDR1 SQVTM, CDR2 ANQGSEA. The V gene lost 6 bases and the J gene lost 2 bases, with 16 bases spanning the gap. This CDR3 region has 14 residues. The CDR3 DNA follows: TGCAGCGTCGGTCCCAACCAATTAAACTATGGCTACACCTTC. Amino acid sequence: CSVGPNQLNYGYTF.

CDR3 coding DNA: TGCAGTGCCTCCGGTCTAAACTATGGCTACACCTTC. Its protein product is CSASGLNYGYTF. The J gene is TRBJ1-2, the V gene TRBV20-1; no definite D call. CDR1 DFQATT and CDR2 SNEGSKA come from the germline V gene (reference sequence). Between the trimmed V and J ends, which lost 6 bases and 2 bases, there was a span of 10 bases. The length of the CDR3 is 12 residues.

This clonotype has only a few counts. The chain has TRBV28 and TRBJ1-1, with 7 positions matching TRBD1. Trimming took 4 bases from V and 0 from J; bases not matched to a gene: 5. The CDR3 contains 15 residues. Looked up from germline, CDR1 is MDHEN and CDR2 is SYDVKM. In DNA, the CDR3 is TGTGCCAGCAGTTCGACCAGGGGGATGAACACTGAAGCTTTCTTT. The encoded protein is CASSSTRGMNTEAFF.